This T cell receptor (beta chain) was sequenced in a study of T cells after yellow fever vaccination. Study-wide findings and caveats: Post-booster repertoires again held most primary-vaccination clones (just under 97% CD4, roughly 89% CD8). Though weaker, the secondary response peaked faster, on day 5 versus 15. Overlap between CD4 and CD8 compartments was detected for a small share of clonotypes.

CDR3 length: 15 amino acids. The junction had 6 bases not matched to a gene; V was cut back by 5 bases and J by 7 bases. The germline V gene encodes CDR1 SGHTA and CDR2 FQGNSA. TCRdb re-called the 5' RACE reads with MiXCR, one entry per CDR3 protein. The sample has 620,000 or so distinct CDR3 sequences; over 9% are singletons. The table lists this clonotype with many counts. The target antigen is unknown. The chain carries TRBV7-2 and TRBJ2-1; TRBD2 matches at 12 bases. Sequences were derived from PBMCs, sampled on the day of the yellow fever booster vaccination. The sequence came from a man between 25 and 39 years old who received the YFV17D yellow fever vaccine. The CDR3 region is CASSTGLAGTNEQFF. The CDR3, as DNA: TGTGCCAGCAGCACCGGACTAGCGGGAACTAATGAGCAGTTCTTC. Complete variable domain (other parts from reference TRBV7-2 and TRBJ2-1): GAGVSQSPSNKVTEKGKDVELRCDPISGHTALYWYRQSLGQGLEFLIYFQGNSAPDKSGLPSDRFSAERTGGSVSTLTIQRTQQEDSAVYLCASSTGLAGTNEQFFGPGTRLTVL.